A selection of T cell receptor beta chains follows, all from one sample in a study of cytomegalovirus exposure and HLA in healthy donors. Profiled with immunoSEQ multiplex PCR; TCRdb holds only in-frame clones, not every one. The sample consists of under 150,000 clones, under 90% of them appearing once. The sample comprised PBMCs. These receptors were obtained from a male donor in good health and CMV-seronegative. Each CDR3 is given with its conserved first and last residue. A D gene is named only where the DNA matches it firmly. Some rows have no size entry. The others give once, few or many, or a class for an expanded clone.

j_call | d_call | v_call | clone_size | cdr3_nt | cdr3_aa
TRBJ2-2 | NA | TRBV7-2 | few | TGTGCCAGCAGCTTATACCAGCAGGCTGCCGGGGAGCTGTTTTTT | CASSLYQQAAGELFF
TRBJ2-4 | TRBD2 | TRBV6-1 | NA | TGTGCCAGCAGTGAAGTCTTCGGTAGCGGGGGTGGTTATATCATTCAGTACTTC | CASSEVFGSGGGYIIQYF
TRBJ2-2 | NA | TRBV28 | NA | TGTGCCAGCAATCTACAGGGTGCCGGGGAGCTGTTTTTT | CASNLQGAGELFF
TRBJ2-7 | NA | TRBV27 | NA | TGTGCCAGCAGTTTACGCGGGACTTCCTCCTACGAGCAGTACTTC | CASSLRGTSSYEQYF
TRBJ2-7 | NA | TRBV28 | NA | TGTGCCAGCAGTTTACGGGTCGGGGAAAGCTACGAGCAGTACTTC | CASSLRVGESYEQYF
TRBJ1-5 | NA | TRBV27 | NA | TGTGCCAGCAGACCCACAGGAGGGAATCAGCCCCAGCATTTT | CASRPTGGNQPQHF
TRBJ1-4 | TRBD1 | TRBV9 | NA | TGTGCCAGCAGCCCTGGGACAGGGAACGGGGTGTTTTTT | CASSPGTGNGVFF
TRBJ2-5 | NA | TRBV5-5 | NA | TGTGCCAGCAGCTTAAGGGGAAATCAAGAGACCCAGTACTTC | CASSLRGNQETQYF
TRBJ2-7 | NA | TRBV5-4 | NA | TGTGCCAGCAGCCCGGGTAGGGGCAGTACCTACGAGCAGTACTTC | CASSPGRGSTYEQYF
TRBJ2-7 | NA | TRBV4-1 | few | TGCGCCAGCAGCCAAGTGGGGACTTTGGGCGAGCAGTACTTC | CASSQVGTLGEQYF
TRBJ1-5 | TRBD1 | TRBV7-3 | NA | TGTGCCAGCAGCTTAATTACGGGGACAGGGGATAGCAATCAGCCCCAGCATTTT | CASSLITGTGDSNQPQHF
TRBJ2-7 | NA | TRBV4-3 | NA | TGCGCCAGCAGCCAAGTACTAGGGAGCACAACACAACAAAACTACGAGCAGTACTTC | CASSQVLGSTTQQNYEQYF
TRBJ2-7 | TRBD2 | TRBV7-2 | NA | TGTGCCAGCAGCACGCCGACTAGCGGGAGATACGAGCAGTACTTC | CASSTPTSGRYEQYF
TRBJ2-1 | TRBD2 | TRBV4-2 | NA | TGTGCCAGCAGCCGGAACTTAGGACTAGCGGAAAATGAGCAGTTCTTC | CASSRNLGLAENEQFF